This paragraph reports one TCR beta chain. What it recognizes is unknown. With UMI labels, 5' RACE was used to prepare the TRB cDNA libraries. TCRdb reprocessed the 5' RACE reads and reports one entry per CDR3 protein, with no DNA. Listed are roughly 29,000 distinct CDR3 sequences; 10% falls within the top ten. The source of the sample is a study of CXCR3-negative and CXCR3-positive naive CD8 T cells. CDR1 is SGHDN, CDR2 FVKESK, per germline. The CDR3 loop spans 14 amino acids. Study findings and constraints: Naive CXCR3-positive and CXCR3-negative cells shared similar TRBV-TRBJ usage, unlike memory cells. Both naive subsets showed comparably high diversity, and memory CD8+ cells showed much lower diversity.

This clonotype originated in a human donor in good health. Some clones in this sample may be carry-over from other donors' samples. The chain links TRBV14 to TRBJ2-3; lacking DNA, the TRBD1 call made by TCRdb goes unchecked. The specimen was memory CD8+ T cells from blood. The CDR3 sequence is CASSQVGAADTQYF.